These 20 T cell receptor beta chains originate from one sample sequenced in a study of Graves' ophthalmopathy and Graves' hyperthyroidism. As the template, RNA transcripts were used to amplify TCR beta CDR3 regions. Second-round multiplex PCR followed a first-round RT-PCR using HTBI primers. TCRdb processed the multiplex PCR reads anew with MiXCR; each CDR3 protein has one entry. Of about 240,000 distinct CDR3 sequences listed, about 47% are singletons. Sequencing was performed on peripheral blood. The source is an adult man with Graves' ophthalmopathy.

This chain connects TRBV24-1 to TRBJ2-3, with D perhaps matching TRBD1 (5 bases). There are 16 residues in the CDR3. In germline, CDR1 is KGHDR, CDR2 SFDVKD. Deletions cut 4 bases from V and 1 base from J, with 14 bases between. As DNA, the CDR3 is TGTGCCACCAGTGAGACCATAGGGGCCGGCACAGATACGCAGTATTTT. This gives the protein CATSETIGAGTDTQYF.

J is TRBJ1-1 and V is TRBV20-1; D gene unclear. The V end was cut by 5 bases, the J end by 1 base, with 11 bases between. CDR1 is DFQATT, CDR2 SNEGSKA, per germline (reference sequence). The length of the CDR3 is 13 residues. The CDR3 loop is CSAATARNTEAFF. The CDR3 DNA follows: TGCAGTGCTGCGACGGCCAGGAACACTGAAGCTTTCTTT.

This clonotype was counted between two and nine times. The V gene is TRBV25-1, the J gene TRBJ2-5; D may be TRBD1 (6 bases). Germline CDR1 and CDR2: MGHDK and SYGVNS. Trimming took 4 bases from V and 5 from J, leaving 14 bases between them. The CDR3 spans 14 residues. The CDR3 sequence is CASSARDKRETQYF. CDR3 bases: TGTGCCAGCAGTGCCCGGGACAAGCGGGAGACCCAGTACTTC.

This clonotype was seen only a few times. The J gene is TRBJ2-2, the V gene TRBV7-9, with no clear D. The CDR3 sequence is 13 residues long. Trimming pared 7 bases from V and 5 bases from J, leaving 11 bases between. Germline V lookup: CDR1 SEHNR, CDR2 FQNEAQ (reference sequence). The CDR3 region has the DNA TGTGCCAGCACCCTAACCGGGACCGGGGAGCTGTTTTTT. This gives the protein CASTLTGTGELFF.

CDR3 protein: CASSSSDRYYGYTF. For the CDR3, the DNA is TGTGCCAGTAGTAGTTCCGACAGATACTATGGCTACACCTTC. This rearrangement joins TRBV19 to TRBJ1-2, with D possibly matching TRBD1 (5 bases). The CDR3 covers 14 residues. Per germline, CDR1 LNHDA and CDR2 SQIVND (reference sequence). V was shortened by 4 bases and J by 3 bases, with 12 bases between the two germline ends.

The chain combines TRBV5-1 with TRBJ1-3; D is ambiguous. Trimming removed 0 bases from V and 12 bases from J, with 4 bases in between. In germline, CDR1 is SGHRS, CDR2 YFSETQ. This CDR3 comprises 10 residues. The CDR3 loop is CASSLGSIYF. CDR3 in DNA: TGCGCCAGCAGCTTGGGCAGCATATATTTT.

This clonotype was seen many times. The gene calls are TRBV2 and TRBJ1-2; possible D gene TRBD1, 6 bases. The CDR3 covers 14 residues. Trimming removed 4 bases at V and 7 bases at J, with 16 bases between. From germline, CDR1 is SNHLY and CDR2 FYNNEI. The chain's CDR3 is CASSGPAGEGGYTF. As DNA, the CDR3 is TGTGCCAGCAGTGGTCCGGCAGGGGAGGGTGGCTACACCTTC.

The genes are TRBV24-1 and TRBJ2-2; TRBD1 aligns across 10 bases. The CDR3 runs to 16 residues. The germline gives CDR1 KGHDR, CDR2 SFDVKD. After removal of 0 bases from V and 4 bases from J, the junction contained 1 base not matched to a gene. The CDR3 bases are TGTGCCACCAGTGATTTGGGGACAGGGGTCACCGGGGAGCTGTTTTTT. Its protein is CATSDLGTGVTGELFF.

The CDR3 DNA reads as TGTGCCAGCAGACTAGACTCCACAGCCCGCACCGGGGAGCTGTTTTTT. Its translation: CASRLDSTARTGELFF. This chain uses TRBV2 with TRBJ2-2; D is perhaps TRBD2 (5 bases). Germline loops: CDR1 SNHLY, CDR2 FYNNEI. Trimming cost V 6 bases and J 4 bases, with 18 bases left between them. CDR3 length: 16 amino acids.

This clonotype was detected once. The chain recombines TRBV29-1 with TRBJ2-7; D is tentatively TRBD1 or TRBD2 (5 bases each). V dropped 8 bases and J dropped 11 bases, with 22 bases sitting between them. The germline V gene has CDR1 SQVTM and CDR2 ANQGSEA. This CDR3 is 12 amino acids long. CDR3: CSSPQIGVGEYF. The CDR3 DNA reads as TGCAGCTCCCCCCAAATCGGGGTGGGGGAGTACTTC.

This clonotype was detected a few times. The chain recombines TRBV10-3 with TRBJ2-5; D gene uncertain. This CDR3 has 15 amino acids. The germline gives CDR1 ENHRY, CDR2 SYGVKD. V was cut by 2 bases and J by 2 bases, with 12 bases left in between. The CDR3 sequence is CAISEGVGKQETQYF. Here the CDR3 DNA reads TGTGCCATCAGTGAGGGGGTAGGGAAGCAAGAGACCCAGTACTTC.

The V call is TRBV25-1, the J call TRBJ2-6; tentatively, D is TRBD1 or TRBD2 (5 bases each). The germline V and J ends were trimmed by 4 bases and 0 bases, with 19 bases remaining between them. The length of the CDR3 is 19 residues. Germline lookup yields CDR1 MGHDK and CDR2 SYGVNS. The CDR3 nucleotides are TGTGCCAGCAGTGGAACCGGGGCAGGGTCCGGCTCTGGGGCCAACGTCCTGACTTTC. Its protein is CASSGTGAGSGSGANVLTF. The full variable domain, in which reference TRBV25-1 and TRBJ2-6 provide the parts outside the CDR3, is EADIYQTPRYLVIGTGKKITLECSQTMGHDKMYWYQQDPGMELHLIHYSYGVNSTEKGDLSSESTVSRIRTEHFPLTLESARPSHTSQYLCASSGTGAGSGSGANVLTFGAGSRLTVL.

A word on this clonotype: The junction departs from the called germline gene at one end, perhaps through a read error. The chain recombines TRBV7-8 with TRBJ1-1; tentatively, D is TRBD1 (5 bases). CDR1 and CDR2 (germline): SGHVS, FQNEAQ. The CDR3 extends over 14 amino acids. CDR3 region: CAGSLALGPPEAFF. The CDR3 DNA sequence: TGTGCCGGCAGCTTAGCTCTGGGGCCCCCTGAAGCTTTCTTT.

The chain links TRBV20-1 to TRBJ1-5, with D unclear. V dropped 6 bases and J dropped 5 bases, with 17 bases sitting between them. This CDR3 is built from 14 residues. Germline V gene sequence: CDR1 DFQATT, CDR2 SNEGSKA (reference sequence). This CDR3 is CSANVMGWDQPQHF. The CDR3 DNA reads as TGCAGTGCCAATGTCATGGGGTGGGATCAGCCCCAGCATTTT.

About this clonotype: One end of the junction is discordant with germline, which a read error may explain. This sequence joins TRBV19 and TRBJ1-1; 8 bases line up with TRBD1. The CDR3 runs to 13 residues. CDR1 is LNHDA and CDR2 is SQIVND in the germline V gene (reference sequence). The DNA of the CDR3 is TGTGCCAGTAGGCAGGGGGCCAACACTGAAGCTTCCTTT. Translated, it gives CASRQGANTEASF.

This clonotype has more than one count but fewer than ten. The chain carries TRBV19 and TRBJ2-7; 9 nucleotides match TRBD1. The CDR3 is 14 residues long. CDR1 and CDR2 (germline): LNHDA, SQIVND (reference sequence). V lost 7 bases to trimming and J lost 4 bases; unmatched junction nucleotides: 8. In DNA form, the CDR3 reads TGTGCCAGTACCCTGGAACAGGGGGCTTACGAGCAGTACTTC. Amino acids: CASTLEQGAYEQYF. The full variable domain, rest sourced from reference TRBV19 and TRBJ2-7, is DGGITQSPKYLFRKEGQNVTLSCEQNLNHDAMYWYRQDPGQGLRLIYYSQIVNDFQKGDIAEGYSVSREKKESFPLTVTSAQKNPTAFYLCASTLEQGAYEQYFGPGTRLTVT.

The V call is TRBV19, the J call TRBJ1-5; 12 nucleotides line up with TRBD1. This CDR3 is 17 amino acids long. V dropped 4 bases and J dropped 6; count of bases not matched to a gene: 10. Germline CDR1 LNHDA, CDR2 SQIVND (reference sequence). DNA for the CDR3: TGTGCCAGTAGTACAAGGGACAGGGGGCAGCAGGCTCAGCCCCAGCATTTT. It codes for CASSTRDRGQQAQPQHF.

Comment on this clonotype: This sequence may be a read error, since a much larger clone differs from it by one base. V is TRBV24-1 and J is TRBJ2-7; 9 nucleotides match TRBD1. The CDR3 totals 15 residues. Germline values: CDR1 KGHDR, CDR2 SFDVKD. As DNA, the CDR3 is TGTGCCACCAGTGATCCCGGGACAGGGAACTACGGGCAGTACTTC. It translates to CATSDPGTGNYGQYF.

This clonotype has a handful of counts. The chain combines TRBV10-3 with TRBJ1-4; D is perhaps TRBD1 (5 bases). Per germline, CDR1 ENHRY and CDR2 SYGVKD. The V and J ends lost 0 bases and 5 bases respectively, with 7 bases between them. The CDR3 is made up of 14 amino acids. The CDR3 here is CAISESGQNEKLFF. The CDR3 DNA follows: TGTGCCATCAGTGAGTCGGGGCAGAATGAAAAACTGTTTTTT.

The genes are TRBV5-5 and TRBJ1-2; D not resolved. The germline V and J ends were trimmed by 0 bases and 7 bases, with 10 bases remaining between them. Looked up from germline, CDR1 is SGHKS and CDR2 is YYEKEE (reference sequence). CDR3 length equals 13 residues. The CDR3 DNA is TGTGCCAGCAGCTTGGTTGGGTTCGGTGGCTACACCTTC. Its translation is CASSLVGFGGYTF.